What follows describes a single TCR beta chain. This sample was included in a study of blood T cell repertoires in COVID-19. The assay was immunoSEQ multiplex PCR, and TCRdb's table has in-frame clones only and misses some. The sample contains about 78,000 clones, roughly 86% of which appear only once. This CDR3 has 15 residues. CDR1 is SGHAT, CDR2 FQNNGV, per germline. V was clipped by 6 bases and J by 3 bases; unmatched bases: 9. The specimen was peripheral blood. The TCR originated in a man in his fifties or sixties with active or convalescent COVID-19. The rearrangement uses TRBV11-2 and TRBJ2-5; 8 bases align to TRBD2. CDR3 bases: TGTGCCAGCAGTCTCGGGGGGGGGCTGGAAGAGACCCAGTACTTC. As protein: CASSLGGGLEETQYF.